These 29 T cell receptor beta chains share one sample of origin, sequenced in a study of Tregs in tolerant kidney transplant recipients. Assay: immunoSEQ multiplex PCR; the TCRdb copy retains only in-frame clones and omits some. This sample has 15,000 to 20,000 clones, with around four fifths found just once. The sequenced sample was Tregs from blood. These receptors were collected from a human donor in good health.

This chain uses TRBV6-1 with TRBJ2-7, with 9 bases fitting TRBD2. The CDR3 totals 14 residues. Germline-derived CDR1 and CDR2 are MNHNS and SASEGT. Trimming removed 3 bases from V and 3 bases from J; junction bases left unmatched: 3. This CDR3 is CASSDRREGYEQYF. CDR3 coding DNA: TGTGCCAGCAGTGATAGGCGGGAGGGCTACGAGCAGTACTTC.

This sequence joins TRBV28 and TRBJ2-7, with D perhaps TRBD1 (6 bases). There are 15 residues in the CDR3. Looked up from germline, CDR1 is MDHEN and CDR2 is SYDVKM. The germline V and J ends were trimmed by 8 bases and 3 bases, with 20 bases remaining between them. The CDR3 bases are TGTGCCAGCTCCCTGCTCCTGGGGGCTGGCTACGAGCAGTACTTC. Its translation is CASSLLLGAGYEQYF.

The V call is TRBV27, the J call TRBJ1-2, with unresolved D. The ends were cut back, 5 bases at V and 1 base at J, with 8 bases in the middle. Germline values: CDR1 MNHEY, CDR2 SMNVEV (reference sequence). The CDR3 is 13 amino acids. The CDR3 here is CASSVKDNYGYTF. The CDR3, as DNA: TGTGCCAGCAGTGTCAAAGATAACTATGGCTACACCTTC.

CDR3: CASSLWGPWGTEAFF. The CDR3 DNA sequence: TGCGCCAGCAGCTTGTGGGGACCCTGGGGCACTGAAGCTTTCTTT. The chain has TRBV5-1 and TRBJ1-1, with a weak D call TRBD1 (5 bases). Trimming took off 1 base at V and 4 bases at J, with 14 bases between the two ends. Germline V gene data show CDR1 as SGHRS and CDR2 as YFSETQ. This CDR3 spans 15 amino acids.

The chain joins TRBV7-9 to TRBJ2-2, with a possible D match to TRBD1 (5 bases). The CDR3 is 15 amino acids. Trimming shortened V by 3 bases and J by 0 bases, and 8 bases separated the two germline ends. Germline V gene sequence: CDR1 SEHNR, CDR2 FQNEAQ (reference sequence). CDR3 amino acids: CASSFWTTNTGELFF. CDR3 DNA sequence: TGTGCCAGCAGCTTTTGGACAACGAACACCGGGGAGCTGTTTTTT.

The V gene is TRBV2, the J gene TRBJ2-3; TRBD2 matches at 9 bases. Germline V gene sequence: CDR1 SNHLY, CDR2 FYNNEI. V shed 6 bases and J 3 bases; nucleotides not matched to a gene: 13. The CDR3 runs 17 residues. The CDR3 DNA is TGTGCCAGCAGCCGCCGACTTAGCGGGAGTAGGACAGATACGCAGTATTTT. It encodes CASSRRLSGSRTDTQYF. Combining the CDR3 with reference TRBV2 and TRBJ2-3 gives the whole variable domain EPEVTQTPSHQVTQMGQEVILRCVPISNHLYFYWYRQILGQKVEFLVSFYNNEISEKSEIFDDQFSVERPDGSNFTLKIRSTKLEDSAMYFCASSRRLSGSRTDTQYFGPGTRLTVL.

The rearrangement links TRBV7-9 to TRBJ2-2, with 9 bases aligning to TRBD2. Germline V gene data show CDR1 as SEHNR and CDR2 as FQNEAQ (reference sequence). V shed 0 bases, J shed 2 bases, and the junction held 4 bases outside the gene matches. The CDR3 contains 17 residues. CDR3 DNA: TGTGCCAGCAGCTTAGCGGCTAGCGGGACAAACACCGGGGAGCTGTTTTTT. Translation gives CASSLAASGTNTGELFF.

The chain recombines TRBV2 with TRBJ2-5; D not certain. With 7 bases removed from V and 2 bases from J, the gap between germline ends came to 14 bases. CDR1 is SNHLY, CDR2 FYNNEI, per germline. The length of the CDR3 is 14 residues. The chain's CDR3 is CASTEWVGQETQYF. The CDR3 DNA follows: TGTGCCAGCACCGAGTGGGTGGGGCAAGAGACCCAGTACTTC.

This clone came up once. This chain uses TRBV7-2 with TRBJ1-2, with a weak D call TRBD1 (5 bases). In germline, CDR1 is SGHTA, CDR2 FQGNSA. V was clipped by 0 bases and J by 1 base, with 6 bases between them. The CDR3 is 14 residues long. The DNA for the CDR3 is TGTGCCAGCAGCTTAGCGGGGCATAACTATGGCTACACCTTC. Its translation is CASSLAGHNYGYTF.

This rearrangement joins TRBV7-6 to TRBJ2-5, with D tentatively TRBD1 (7 bases). Trimming took off 6 bases at V and 4 bases at J, with 12 bases between the two ends. CDR1 is SGHVS, CDR2 FNYEAQ, per germline. CDR3 length equals 13 residues. The CDR3 spells CASRRDSLETQYF. The CDR3 coding sequence is TGTGCCAGCAGGCGGGACAGCCTAGAGACCCAGTACTTC.

The chain couples TRBV7-2 to TRBJ1-2; D is unclear. There are 12 residues in the CDR3. Trimming removed 1 base from V and 4 bases from J, with 4 bases in between. Per the germline V gene, CDR1 is SGHTA and CDR2 is FQGNSA. The CDR3, as DNA: TGTGCCAGCAGCTTAGGCATCTATGGCTACACCTTC. It is translated as CASSLGIYGYTF. Looking up the rest from reference TRBV7-2 and TRBJ1-2 gives the full variable domain: GAGVSQSPSNKVTEKGKDVELRCDPISGHTALYWYRQSLGQGLEFLIYFQGNSAPDKSGLPSDRFSAERTGGSVSTLTIQRTQQEDSAVYLCASSLGIYGYTFGSGTRLTVV.

This clone has a handful of counts. The CDR3 sequence is CASNPDGGEPQHF. The CDR3, as DNA: TGTGCCAGCAACCCGGACGGGGGGGAGCCCCAGCATTTT. The chain carries TRBV2 and TRBJ1-5, with D perhaps matching TRBD1 (5 bases). The CDR3 sequence is 13 residues long. CDR1 is SNHLY and CDR2 is FYNNEI in the germline V gene. V lost 7 bases and J lost 8, with 15 bases in between.

The chain couples TRBV4-1 to TRBJ2-5; TRBD2 aligns across 7 bases. The CDR3 has 15 residues. Germline values: CDR1 MGHRA, CDR2 YSYEKL. With V trimmed by 2 bases and J by 5 bases, 8 bases remained unmatched. In DNA form, the CDR3 reads TGCGCCAGCAGCCAAATCTCTAGCGGTTCGGAGACCCAGTACTTC. This translates into CASSQISSGSETQYF.

This chain uses TRBV18 with TRBJ1-3; 7 bases agree with TRBD1. Germline V gives CDR1 KGHSH, CDR2 LQKENI. J gave up 0 bases and V 8 bases, and 7 bases lay outside the gene matches. The CDR3 length is 15 residues. This chain's CDR3 is CASHRDRDSGNTIYF. As DNA, the CDR3 is TGTGCCAGCCACCGGGACAGAGACTCTGGAAACACCATATATTTT.

CDR3: CASSQRASGGGDTQYF. CDR3 nucleotide sequence: TGCGCCAGCAGCCAACGGGCTAGCGGGGGGGGAGATACGCAGTATTTT. The J gene is TRBJ2-3, the V gene TRBV4-3; 12 bases fit TRBD2. Germline V gene data show CDR1 as LGHNA and CDR2 as YSLEER. V lost 2 bases and J lost 5; bases outside the gene matches: 5. This CDR3 has 16 amino acids.

In its sample, this clone ranks as medium-sized. The chain combines TRBV10-1 with TRBJ2-7, with D uncertain. V was cut by 0 bases and J by 0 bases, with 9 bases left in between. This CDR3 has 15 residues. Looked up from germline, CDR1 is WNHNN and CDR2 is SYGVQD (reference sequence). The CDR3 coding sequence is TGCGCCAGCAGTGAGTCGGGCAGGCGCTCCTACGAGCAGTACTTC. It specifies CASSESGRRSYEQYF.

The V gene is TRBV7-8, the J gene TRBJ2-2; 8 positions agree with TRBD2. Trimming took 3 bases from V and 0 from J; bases not matched to a gene: 3. The CDR3 is 16 residues long. The V gene's germline CDR1 is SGHVS and CDR2 FQNEAQ. CDR3 protein: CASSFGLAANTGELFF. In DNA form, the CDR3 reads TGTGCCAGCAGCTTTGGACTAGCAGCGAACACCGGGGAGCTGTTTTTT.

This chain links TRBV7-2 with TRBJ2-7; D remains ambiguous. Germline V gene sequence: CDR1 SGHTA, CDR2 FQGNSA. The CDR3 loop spans 15 amino acids. V was trimmed by 7 bases and J by 0 bases, leaving 16 bases between them. CDR3 loop: CASTNLPTFSYEQYF. CDR3 nucleotide sequence: TGTGCCAGCACAAATCTCCCCACCTTCTCCTACGAGCAGTACTTC.

The chain links TRBV7-2 to TRBJ1-2; 8 nucleotides match TRBD1. Trimming cost V 5 bases and J 2 bases; bases outside gene matches: 4. CDR3 length equals 14 residues. CDR1 and CDR2 (germline): SGHTA, FQGNSA. Written as DNA, the CDR3 is TGTGCCAGCAGCCACCGACAGGGGAACTATGGCTACACCTTC. Translating it yields CASSHRQGNYGYTF.

J is TRBJ1-2 and V is TRBV23-1; D call uncertain. TRBV23-1 is an ORF; its function is uncertain. The CDR3 is made up of 14 amino acids. The germline V and J ends were trimmed by 0 bases and 8 bases, with 13 bases remaining between them. DNA for the CDR3: TGCGCCAGCAGTCAATCTGAGGGAAATAAGGGCTACACCTTC. As protein: CASSQSEGNKGYTF.

The genes are TRBV11-3 and TRBJ2-5; D gene ambiguous. The DNA end lines up better with TRBJ2-7; the J call may be wrong. The germline CDR1 and CDR2 sequences are SGHNT and YENEEA. CDR3 size: 14 residues. CDR3 amino acids: CASSLLEGPGEQYF. The CDR3 coding sequence is TGTGCCAGCAGCTTATTGGAAGGGCCCGGCGAGCAGTACTTC.

This chain joins TRBV5-4 and TRBJ2-1; a possible D gene is TRBD1 (5 bases). This CDR3 spans 14 amino acids. The germline V and J ends were trimmed by 4 bases and 4 bases, with 12 bases remaining between them. The germline CDR1 and CDR2 sequences are SGHNT and YYREEE (reference sequence). The CDR3 sequence: CASSHAQGYNEQFF. CDR3 DNA sequence: TGTGCCAGCAGCCACGCTCAGGGTTACAATGAGCAGTTCTTC.

The chain uses TRBV23-1 and TRBJ2-4; 10 nucleotides match TRBD1. TRBV23-1 is sorted into the ORF group, with uncertain function. The CDR3 consists of 14 residues. Trimming removed 8 bases from V and 6 bases from J; junction bases left unmatched: 7. CDR3 residues: CASPAWDRGNIQYF. CDR3 nucleotides: TGCGCCAGCCCAGCCTGGGACAGGGGAAACATTCAGTACTTC.

V gene TRBV9 combines with J gene TRBJ2-1, with 7 bases that match TRBD2. The V and J ends lost 4 bases and 4 bases, in that order; junction bases with no gene match: 20. Germline V gene data show CDR1 as SGDLS and CDR2 as YYNGEE. The CDR3 contains 19 residues. The CDR3 sequence is CASSSPAGVYRDYYNEQFF. CDR3 sequence (DNA): TGTGCCAGCAGCTCCCCTGCGGGAGTTTACCGCGACTATTACAATGAGCAGTTCTTC. Full variable domain (outside the CDR3, taken from reference TRBV9 and TRBJ2-1): DSGVTQTPKHLITATGQRVTLRCSPRSGDLSVYWYQQSLDQGLQFLIQYYNGEERAKGNILERFSAQQFPDLHSELNLSSLELGDSALYFCASSSPAGVYRDYYNEQFFGPGTRLTVL.

The rearrangement links TRBV19 to TRBJ1-2; D call uncertain. The ends were cut back, 8 bases at V and 1 base at J, with 11 bases in the middle. Germline loops: CDR1 LNHDA, CDR2 SQIVND (reference sequence). The CDR3 has 13 amino acids. This chain's CDR3 is CASGNSNNYGYTF. The CDR3 DNA follows: TGTGCCAGTGGTAACAGCAATAACTATGGCTACACCTTC.

The chain combines TRBV20-1 with TRBJ1-1; D is uncertain. The germline V gene encodes CDR1 DFQATT and CDR2 SNEGSKA (reference sequence). The CDR3 sequence is 11 residues long. V dropped 3 bases and J dropped 10 bases, with 12 bases sitting between them. CDR3 loop: CSASSGRGAFF. CDR3 bases: TGCAGTGCTAGTTCCGGACGGGGAGCTTTCTTT.

This rearrangement joins TRBV27 to TRBJ1-1; weak D call: TRBD1 (5 bases). Trimming shortened V by 4 bases and J by 5 bases, and 14 bases separated the two germline ends. Germline V gene lookup returns CDR1 MNHEY and CDR2 SMNVEV (reference sequence). This CDR3 is 14 amino acids long. The CDR3 loop is CASSSGRVYTEAFF. In DNA form, the CDR3 reads TGTGCCAGCAGTTCTGGCAGGGTCTATACTGAAGCTTTCTTT.

The chain is built from TRBV6-5 and TRBJ2-3; D perhaps matches TRBD2 (5 bases). V dropped 2 bases and J dropped 4 bases, with 13 bases sitting between them. Germline CDR1 reads MNHEY; CDR2 reads SVGAGI. The CDR3 consists of 15 residues. The DNA of the CDR3 is TGTGCCAGCAGTTACAGTCTAGCAGTTCCAGATACGCAGTATTTT. Residues: CASSYSLAVPDTQYF.

The chain uses TRBV6-6 and TRBJ2-1; TRBD2 agrees at 8 bases. The germline gives CDR1 MNHNY, CDR2 SVGAGI (reference sequence). The CDR3 covers 13 residues. The ends lost 8 bases at V and 4 bases at J; junction bases unmatched: 4. The CDR3 region is CASEASGYNEQFF. CDR3 sequence (DNA): TGTGCCAGCGAGGCTAGCGGGTACAATGAGCAGTTCTTC.